This is a list of T cell receptor beta chains from one sample in a study of T-cell reconstitution after alpha-beta-depleted transplantation in children. TCRdb called the PCR reads again in MiXCR, with one record for every CDR3 protein. The table has 440,000 or so distinct CDR3 sequences, around two fifths seen once; the top ten hold approximately 30%. This specimen consisted of PBMCs, obtained before TCRalphabeta/CD19-depleted stem cell transplant. The receptors shown here come from a girl aged 2-10 years with aplastic anemia, due to receive a stem cell transplant. Both conserved end residues are part of each CDR3.

cdr3_aa,v_call,j_call
CSARGERDYLTYEQYF,TRBV20-1,TRBJ2-7
CASSPSQGSTDTQYF,TRBV7-6,TRBJ2-3
CASTDGQGGTSPLHF,TRBV12-3/TRBV12-4,TRBJ1-6
CASSPVPGGPTHNEQFF,TRBV28,TRBJ2-1
CASSPGSLSYEQYF,TRBV4-2,TRBJ2-7
CASSLRAGADTQYF,TRBV5-1,TRBJ2-3
CATSTPDTQYF,TRBV28,TRBJ2-3
CASRFQGSDTQYF,TRBV7-9,TRBJ2-3
CASRIDRSSVGYTF,TRBV27,TRBJ1-2
CASSYSSPVGELFF,TRBV6-5,TRBJ2-2
CSVVRREYNEQFF,TRBV29-1,TRBJ2-1
CASSLASGNGYTF,TRBV5-5,TRBJ1-2
CASSHYDRGYEQYF,TRBV4-1,TRBJ2-7
CSVGGGGPDTHYF,TRBV29-1,TRBJ2-3
CSARDLPEQYF,TRBV20-1,TRBJ2-7
CASSFGPDSFTETQYF,TRBV7-7,TRBJ2-5
CAISESAFRKKGTEAFF,TRBV10-3,TRBJ1-1
CASSLTSGWNEQFF,TRBV5-1,TRBJ2-1
CASSLGLAVYYEQYF,TRBV6-1,TRBJ2-7
CASSPTSGNSYEQYF,TRBV7-9,TRBJ2-7
CASSPRTRSGRANEQFF,TRBV5-1,TRBJ2-1
CASKRGANTEAFF,TRBV7-2,TRBJ1-1
CSARDEPGGYTF,TRBV20-1,TRBJ1-2
CASSVGWQETQYF,TRBV9,TRBJ2-5
CASRFGYGPQETQYF,TRBV7-6,TRBJ2-5
CASSVSRASYEQYF,TRBV9,TRBJ2-7
CASSRRGQPQHF,TRBV10-2,TRBJ1-5
CASSPYSTTGIVDTQYF,TRBV4-1,TRBJ2-3
CASSVDPNLNTEAFF,TRBV9,TRBJ1-1
CSARDEKAHEGNQPQHF,TRBV20-1,TRBJ1-5
CASSPGTRAYF,TRBV28,TRBJ1-2
CASSITSGVTWSQYF,TRBV5-5,TRBJ2-5
CSARDAPSSYNEQFF,TRBV20-1,TRBJ2-1
CSVAEGGNTIYF,TRBV29-1,TRBJ1-3
CASSFTRQGGWQPQHF,TRBV28,TRBJ1-5
CASSSGTSYTDTQYF,TRBV7-2,TRBJ2-3
CASSQTGGTEAFF,TRBV7-3,TRBJ1-1
CASSLVPSGGEETQYF,TRBV5-1,TRBJ2-5
CASSGLRGNTEAFF,TRBV6-1,TRBJ1-1
CSASPAGDHEQYF,TRBV20-1,TRBJ2-7
CASSQYPPTSYNEQFF,TRBV14,TRBJ2-1
CASSPPPDGNEQFF,TRBV7-2,TRBJ2-1
CASRSGTASYEQYF,TRBV28,TRBJ2-7
CASSLRSVYEQYF,TRBV7-2,TRBJ2-7